This T cell receptor (beta chain) was sequenced in a study of shared clonotypes between healthy human individuals. Whole-study results and caveats: Generation probabilities of non-shared clonotypes were lower (relative to those shared by all four donors).

Sorted-subset replicate PCR reactions contained 150 to 200 ng DNA, corresponding to roughly 29,000 T cell genomes. The table came from immunoSEQ multiplex PCR; TCRdb's copy has only in-frame clones and leaves some out. The profile shows more than 900,000 clones, about four fifths of them singletons. Comment on this clone: The antigen is unknown.

The sequence came from a young man in good health. Some clones in this sample may be carry-over from other donors' samples. What was sequenced was memory CD4+ T cells from PBMCs. Subset reported: CD45RA-negative fraction.

The CDR3 here is CASSYGGDNQPQHF. The CDR3 nucleotides are TGTGCCAGCAGTTATGGGGGGGACAATCAGCCCCAGCATTTT. The chain couples TRBV6-5 to TRBJ1-5; possibly TRBD1 for D (5 bases). CDR3 length equals 14 residues. The V gene lost 3 bases and the J gene lost 3 bases, with 9 bases spanning the gap. Germline values: CDR1 MNHEY, CDR2 SVGAGI.